These 8 T cell receptor beta chains were all obtained from the same sample, sequenced in a study of blood T cells in healthy people across ages. A sample-barcoded 5' primer and a J-beta primer mix were used in a second PCR of roughly 7 to 12 cycles. TCRdb passed the 5' RACE reads through MiXCR, listing each CDR3 protein once. The top ten hold under 35% of the sample, which has roughly 700,000 distinct CDR3 sequences, more than 40% seen once. The sample was blood. These receptors originate from an older woman in good health.

The chain has TRBV3-1 and TRBJ2-7; perhaps TRBD2 as D (5 bases). From germline, CDR1 is LGHDT and CDR2 YNNKEL (reference sequence). V lost 1 base, J lost 2 bases, and 9 bases lay in between. The CDR3 covers 14 residues. CDR3 sequence (DNA): TGTGCCAGCAGCCAAGCGAGGGCGGCCTACGAGCAGTACTTC. This codes for CASSQARAAYEQYF.

V usage is TRBV27 and J usage is TRBJ1-1, with D possibly TRBD1 on 6 matching bases. The CDR3 is 16 residues long. Trimming cost V 8 bases and J 1 base, with 20 bases left between them. The germline gives CDR1 MNHEY, CDR2 SMNVEV (reference sequence). In nucleotides, the CDR3 is TGTGCCAGCGCGGGAGGGGCAGGGGTGAGGAACACTGAAGCTTTCTTT. Protein sequence: CASAGGAGVRNTEAFF.

The genes are TRBV4-3 and TRBJ2-1, with a possible D match to TRBD1 (5 bases). The CDR3 spans 15 residues. V lost 4 bases and J lost 9, with 19 bases in between. CDR1 LGHNA and CDR2 YSLEER come from the germline V gene. CDR3 nucleotides: TGCGCCAGCAGCCGGGGCATGGTTGGGTCGGGTGAGCAGTTCTTC. This translates into CASSRGMVGSGEQFF.

This chain joins TRBV3-1 and TRBJ1-1; no clear D. Germline CDR1 reads LGHDT; CDR2 reads YNNKEL (reference sequence). V gave up 1 base and J gave up 5 bases, with 5 bases separating them. The CDR3 is 12 residues long. The CDR3 DNA sequence: TGTGCCAGCAGCCAAGCCGGGACTGAAGCTTTCTTT. Translated, it gives CASSQAGTEAFF.

The rearrangement uses TRBV13 and TRBJ2-1; D not resolved. Germline CDR1 reads PRHDT; CDR2 reads FYEKMQ (reference sequence). The ends were cut back, 0 bases at V and 10 bases at J, with 10 bases in the middle. The CDR3 is 13 residues long. DNA for the CDR3: TGTGCCAGCAGCTTAGGTGGTGGTTCCGAGCAGTTCTTC. It specifies CASSLGGGSEQFF.

The chain uses TRBV28 and TRBJ2-7, with D unclear. The CDR3 has 15 residues. V gave up 2 bases and J gave up 3 bases, with 14 bases separating them. CDR1 and CDR2 (germline): MDHEN, SYDVKM. The CDR3 spells CASSLSFSWNYEQYF. Written as DNA, the CDR3 is TGTGCCAGCAGTTTAAGTTTCAGCTGGAACTACGAGCAGTACTTC.

This sequence joins TRBV7-8 and TRBJ2-1; D possibly corresponds to TRBD2 (6 bases). CDR1 SGHVS and CDR2 FQNEAQ come from the germline V gene. The CDR3 runs 17 residues. Trimming cost V 1 base and J 10 bases, with 23 bases left between them. CDR3 DNA: TGTGCCAGCAGCTTAGGACGAAGCGGAGGGATCGTCAGGGAGCAGTTCTTC. Its protein is CASSLGRSGGIVREQFF.

The gene calls are TRBV2 and TRBJ1-2, with D tentatively TRBD1 (5 bases). This CDR3 has 13 amino acids. Trimming pared 5 bases from V and 4 bases from J, leaving 11 bases between. Germline CDR1 reads SNHLY; CDR2 reads FYNNEI. This chain's CDR3 is CASSQGMGYGYTF. CDR3 bases: TGTGCCAGCAGTCAGGGTATGGGCTATGGCTACACCTTC.